The 2 T cell receptor beta chains reported below all come from one sample, sequenced in a study of T cell responses to AZD1222 COVID-19 vaccine (dated by TCRdb to the early 2020s). Libraries were built with the immunoSEQ multiplex PCR assay. Entries here come from immuneACCESS through TCRdb and include only in-frame sequences with V and J called. Some clones fail to appear in such tables; in the studies checked, an unresolved V gene covers under half of the shortfall, and the cause of the remainder is unknown. The sample includes approximately 140,000 clones, with around 90% observed a single time. The biggest ten clones account for approximately 3.6% of the sample. Reading the label with the study, this specimen's time point is: about 28 days (+/-7) after the second vaccine dose. The material was peripheral blood, obtained 28 days after the second AZD1222 dose. The receptors were sampled from an adult who received the AZD1222 COVID-19 vaccine.

This chain uses TRBV28 with TRBJ1-5; 9 bases fit TRBD1. V shed 6 bases, J shed 0 bases, and the junction held 6 bases outside the gene matches. The germline V gene encodes CDR1 MDHEN and CDR2 SYDVKM. The CDR3 totals 16 residues. DNA for the CDR3: TGTGCCAGCAGCCACGGACAGGGGTTTAGCAATCAGCCCCAGCATTTT. This gives the protein CASSHGQGFSNQPQHF.

The CDR3 loop reads CASSLLGTGTYEQYF. The CDR3 nucleotides are TGTGCCAGCAGCTTGTTAGGGACAGGCACCTACGAGCAGTACTTC. V is TRBV5-6 and J is TRBJ2-7, with 8 bases identical to TRBD1. The CDR3 covers 15 residues. V shed 1 base, J shed 2 bases, and the junction held 5 bases outside the gene matches. Germline V gene sequence: CDR1 SGHDT, CDR2 YYEEEE.